This T cell receptor (beta chain) was identified in a study of blood T cell repertoires in COVID-19. Clones were read by immunoSEQ multiplex PCR, and TCRdb kept only the in-frame ones, dropping some. The data show about 220,000 clones, with 80% seen just once and about 13% held by the top ten. The sequence came from a human donor in a cohort sampled during active COVID-19. What was sequenced was peripheral blood.

DNA for the CDR3: TGTGCCAGCAGGCGGGACAGGGACCCCTACGAGCAGTACTTC. Translated, it gives CASRRDRDPYEQYF. The J gene is TRBJ2-7, the V gene TRBV6-5, with 9 bases lining up with TRBD1. The V gene end was trimmed by 6 bases and the J gene end by 2 bases; junction bases not matched to a gene: 5. The CDR3 has 14 amino acids. The germline gives CDR1 MNHEY, CDR2 SVGAGI.